What follows is one TCR beta chain and its context. The clone's antigen remains unknown. The sample is drawn from a study of cytomegalovirus exposure and HLA in healthy donors (dated by TCRdb to between 2016 and 2019). At the level of the whole study: An earlier analysis of approximately 640 of the donors reported 250 to 300 Gb of sequence data and around 120 million unique TCR beta sequences from approximately 180 million T cells. Approximately 300 gigabases of sequencing data and tens of millions of unique TCR sequences made up an early release that covered over 550 HLA-typed donors. Among the roughly 390 genotyped donors, more than 70% belonged to the genetic ancestry cluster associated with self-reported Caucasian donors. The aim of the study was to test whether cataloging public T cell receptors could identify signatures of past pathogen exposure. The study used immunosequencing to profile the T cell repertoires of approximately 630 subjects and linked those repertoires to cytomegalovirus serostatus. Besides the first cohort of 666 subjects, a separate validation cohort made up of 120 or so different subjects was used. To predict cytomegalovirus infection status, the study combined high-throughput TCR immunosequencing, statistical association of individual TCRs with disease status, and machine learning. In a later analysis, previously published TCR beta repertoires from roughly 710 donors were re-analyzed and high-resolution HLA genotyping was added so that TCR occurrence patterns could be studied. The later analysis used no new phenotypic data to find candidate immune exposures, relying instead on TCR beta sequences and their occurrence across donors. An earlier analysis of approximately 630 of the donors applied high-throughput TCR beta sequencing to assess whether each TCR beta V gene segment acted as functional or pseudogenic. Alongside the repertoire data, information on donor age, sex, ethnicity and CMV serostatus was compiled. In a later genetic analysis, genome-wide SNP genotypes for about three fifths of the roughly 670 donors were used, and that subset was treated as a discovery cohort. Every discovery cohort repertoire had been produced on one sequencing platform. Class I and class II HLA loci were covered by the typing at four-digit resolution. The number of typed donors differed by locus: about 620-640 for A, B, C, DRB1 and DQB1; some 500 for DQA1; fewer than 610 for DPA1; and 400 to 480 for DPB1. Several DR-DQ haplotypes were treated as single units for association and clustering because of strong linkage in the cohort. Among some 400 genotyped donors of the cohort, an average of about 220,000 unique TCR beta nucleotide sequences was sequenced per donor, of which roughly 17% were non-productive.

The CDR3 runs 16 residues from the cysteine to the phenylalanine. Solely the CDR3 DNA is kept, with 48 bases framed from the first base. In the germline V gene, CDR1 corresponds to SNHLY and CDR2 to FYNNEI. Trimming leaves V shorter by 8 bases and J shorter by 2 bases, with the junction holding 10 bases beyond the gene matches. The cohort was made up of under 800 healthy bone marrow donors. Cohort members were all nominally healthy when sampled, although unrecorded immune exposures were likely present. The donor tested CMV seronegative, placing the donor among the 350 or so seronegative members of the cohort. Every donor gave a peripheral blood sample, and the peripheral blood mononuclear cells from that sample were used for TCR beta sequencing. Genomic DNA extraction from the blood cell samples was performed with the Qiagen DNeasy Blood Extraction Kit. The library was obtained by the immunoSEQ multiplex PCR assay. For the multiplex PCR, a mixture combining 60 forward primers for TCR Vbeta segments and 13 reverse primers for TCR Jbeta segments was used. Amplification of the CDR3 region of rearranged TCR beta genes was performed with a multiplex PCR assay on genomic DNA. The amplified TCR beta libraries were sequenced on the Illumina HiSeq System as 87-base-pair reads. The authors' analysis ran thus. A later analysis counted about 80 million unique TCR beta chains across the 650 to 700 repertoires, and 10 million to 12 million of these chains were shared by at least two donors. Raw reads were error-corrected and collapsed into unique sequences by a nearest-neighbor algorithm in which closely related sequences were merged to remove PCR and sequencing errors. V, D and J gene segments were assigned by aligning CDR3 sequences to IMGT reference sequences. Each retained sequence needed at least a six-nucleotide match to both a V gene segment and a J gene segment. A rearrangement was called productive if the CDR3 had no stop codons and remained in frame with V and J, and every other rearrangement was called non-productive. CDR3 was defined according to IMGT convention as the region running from the second conserved V-encoded cysteine to the conserved J-encoded phenylalanine. Sequences without an unambiguous match to a single V gene segment were excluded from the earlier analysis of about 600 of the donors. In an earlier analysis of 587 of the donors, a V segment was called functional when productive rearrangements were above 56.7%, and segregating when the standard deviation between donors exceeded 5%. A statistical classification framework was built for diagnosing cytomegalovirus status from the catalog of TCR beta chain sequences. In a later analysis, TCR nucleotide sequences were compared against IMGT/GENE-DB human TR gene sequences so that V and J genes could be assigned. Using the TCRdist pipeline, a later analysis assigned CDR3 sequences along with most-parsimonious VDJ recombination scenarios. In a later analysis, each TCR beta chain was defined by its CDR3 amino acid sequence together with its V-gene family, and reads lacking a unique V-gene family were excluded. In a later analysis, 450 to 600 highly shared, low-generation-probability nucleotide sequences were removed to address suspected cross-contamination and a sequencing artifact. In a later analysis, a clonal expansion index was calculated for each public chain from normalized within-repertoire ranks of inferred template counts. In a later analysis, generation probabilities were computed with a VDJ recombination model fitted to out-of-frame rearrangements, and the resulting probabilities were checked against IGoR. Hypergeometric tests were used in a later analysis to score TCR-TCR, TCR-HLA and TCR-CMV co-occurrence, with a repertoire-size bias correction applied to the TCR pairs. In a later analysis, false discovery rates were estimated by permuting HLA or CMV assignments 20 times. A later analysis grouped co-occurring TCRs with DBSCAN, adding TCRdist sequence similarity when clustering within HLA-allele-positive subsets. Repertoires with fewer than 30,000 or more than 120,000 public chains, plus five repertoires with anomalous nucleotide sharing, were excluded from co-occurrence clustering. TCRdb stores this immuneACCESS table with in-frame sequences only. Part of the clones is absent; in the studies checked, under half of the shortfall reflects unresolved V genes, and no reason is known for the rest. From that table come the V and J calls and clone size; the DNA was used to work out D and trimming. This sample's table lists about 170,000 clones. The biggest ten clones account for about 1.2% of the sample.

Broader findings and caveats from the paper: Presence/absence analyses assumed roughly uniform sequencing depth across donors, an assumption that may not hold. The study listed 170 or so TCR beta chains as associated with cytomegalovirus. According to a later analysis, most CMV-associated TCR beta chains appeared to be HLA-restricted, and the HLA associations seemed to be driven largely by CMV exposure. A later genetic analysis reported fewer N-insertions in productive TCRs among donors in an Asian-associated ancestry cluster than the approximately 670-donor mean. A few of the identified cytomegalovirus-associated TCR beta chains were confirmed in vitro to be specific for cytomegalovirus antigens. In a later analysis, TCR association rates were found to vary across HLA loci, with the most associated TCRs seen for DRB1 alleles and the fewest for HLA-C alleles. Roughly 15 rarely observed V segments, including chromosome 9 orphons, were excluded from the earlier analysis of about 610 of the donors because counts were too low. The 87-base-pair reads could not distinguish some IMGT-functional V segments, including TRBV6-2 and TRBV6-3, so those segments were excluded. When HLA alleles, especially DR and DQ, strongly co-occurred, TCR associations were difficult to assign to individual alleles. A later analysis reported that several top co-occurrence clusters appeared linked to parvovirus B19, influenza, CMV and Epstein-Barr virus. While some public TCRs were present in many individuals, most TCR sequences turned up only very rarely across donors. In this cohort, only TCR beta chains were sequenced, and detectable features were limited by the absence of alpha or paired-chain data. Linkage disequilibrium might explain the correlated functional status among segregating V segments, but an unknown experimental factor could not be ruled out. The only immune exposure information available for the cohort was CMV serostatus. Compared with equally common non-associated chains, HLA-associated TCR beta chains in a later analysis were more clonally expanded and had lower generation probabilities. A further reported finding was that TCR beta sequences accurately predicted the HLA-A and HLA-B alleles for most subjects in the first cohort. A group of highly shared sequence variants was considered likely to be a technical artifact of the sequencing pipeline. Because HLA typing was unavailable for some donors at each locus, only the typed subset was used in association tests. A later analysis associated 16,951 TCR beta sequences with specific HLA alleles at a false discovery rate of 0.05. In an earlier analysis of several hundred of the donors, most TCR beta V segments were observed in productive rearrangements about 90% or about 30% of the time, broadly matching IMGT annotations. Cytomegalovirus status was reported to be diagnosed by the classifier with high specificity and sensitivity in both the original and validation cohorts. It was suggested by the authors that the approach could potentially be generalized to other disease states and immunological phenotypes. A later genetic analysis associated a missense DCLRE1C variant with V-gene and J-gene trimming of TCR beta chains, and an independent cohort replicated the association.

This clonotype was obtained from a woman aged 55-70 years in good health and CMV-seronegative. Specimen: PBMCs. The chain couples TRBV2 to TRBJ2-2; 8 middle bases align to TRBD1. CDR3 region: CASDVGQGRNTGELFF. The DNA sequence is TGTGCCAGCGACGTCGGACAGGGAAGAAACACCGGGGAGCTGTTTTTT.